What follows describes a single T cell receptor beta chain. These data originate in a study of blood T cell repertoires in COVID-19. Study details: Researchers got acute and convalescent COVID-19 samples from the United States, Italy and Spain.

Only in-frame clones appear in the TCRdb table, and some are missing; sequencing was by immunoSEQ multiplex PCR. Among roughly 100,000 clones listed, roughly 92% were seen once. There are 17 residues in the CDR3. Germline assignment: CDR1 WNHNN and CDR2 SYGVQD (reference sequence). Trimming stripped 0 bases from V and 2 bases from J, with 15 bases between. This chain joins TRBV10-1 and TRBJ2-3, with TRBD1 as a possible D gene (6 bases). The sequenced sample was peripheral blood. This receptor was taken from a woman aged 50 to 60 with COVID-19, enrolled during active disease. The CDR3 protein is CASSESLPRGYTDTQYF. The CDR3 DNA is TGCGCCAGCAGTGAGTCCCTACCCAGGGGATACACAGATACGCAGTATTTT.